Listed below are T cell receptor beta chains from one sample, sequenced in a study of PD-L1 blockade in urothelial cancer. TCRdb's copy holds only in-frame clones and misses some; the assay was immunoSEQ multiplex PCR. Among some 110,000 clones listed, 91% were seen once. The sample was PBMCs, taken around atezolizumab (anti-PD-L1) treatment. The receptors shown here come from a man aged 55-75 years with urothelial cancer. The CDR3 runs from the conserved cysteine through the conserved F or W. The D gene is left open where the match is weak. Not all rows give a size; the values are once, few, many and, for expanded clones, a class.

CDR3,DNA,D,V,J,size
CASSLHTVRGSTDTQYF,TGCGCCAGCAGCTTGCATACGGTGCGGGGGAGCACAGATACGCAGTATTTT,TRBD2,TRBV5-1,TRBJ2-3,-
CASSQGALGADYNEQFF,TGTGCCAGCAGCCAAGGGGCCCTTGGGGCTGACTACAATGAGCAGTTCTTC,-,TRBV5-8,TRBJ2-1,-
CASSILAVYEQYF,TGTGCCAGCAGTATACTAGCGGTGTACGAGCAGTACTTC,TRBD2,TRBV28,TRBJ2-7,-
CSVVDSQETQYF,TGCAGCGTTGTTGACAGCCAAGAGACCCAGTACTTC,-,TRBV29-1,TRBJ2-5,-
CASSWTGVNNEQFF,TGTGCCAGCAGCTGGACGGGGGTAAACAATGAGCAGTTCTTC,-,TRBV5-6,TRBJ2-1,-
CASSYSRTGGGYGYTF,TGTGCCAGCAGTTACTCGCGGACAGGAGGTGGATATGGCTACACCTTC,TRBD1,TRBV6-5,TRBJ1-2,many
CASSTGTDGSQHF,TGCGCCAGCAGCACGGGGACAGATGGATCCCAGCATTTT,TRBD1,TRBV5-1,TRBJ1-5,-
CASSNGLPRYEQYF,TGTGCCAGCAGCAACGGGTTGCCGCGGTACGAGCAGTACTTC,-,TRBV21-1,TRBJ2-7,-
CASSRGLAGGAAMNYEQYF,TGTGCCAGCAGCCGCGGACTAGCGGGGGGGGCAGCAATGAACTACGAGCAGTACTTC,TRBD2,TRBV5-5,TRBJ2-7,once
CASSVELALLGTQYF,TGTGCCAGTAGTGTAGAACTAGCGTTACTCGGGACCCAGTACTTC,TRBD2,TRBV19,TRBJ2-5,-
CASSYSDSYGYTF,TGTGCCAGCAGTTATTCTGACAGCTATGGCTACACCTTC,-,TRBV6-5,TRBJ1-2,-
CASSISPTGRDSPLHF,TGTGCCAGTAGTATCTCCCCGACAGGCCGTGATTCACCCCTCCACTTT,-,TRBV19,TRBJ1-6,-
CASSLRLAGHYEQYF,TGTGCCAGCAGTTTGCGACTAGCGGGGCACTACGAGCAGTACTTC,TRBD2,TRBV27,TRBJ2-7,-
CASNRGEPYEQYF,TGTGCCAGCAACAGGGGAGAGCCCTACGAGCAGTACTTC,TRBD1,TRBV2,TRBJ2-7,-
CASSSMSYNEQFF,TGTGCCAGCAGCTCCATGTCCTACAATGAGCAGTTCTTC,-,TRBV7-2,TRBJ2-1,-
CASSLAGTASGNTIYF,TGCGCCAGCAGCTTGGCCGGGACAGCCTCTGGAAACACCATATATTTT,TRBD1,TRBV5-1,TRBJ1-3,-
CASSDSRVSEQFF,TGTGCCAGCAGTGATTCCCGGGTTTCTGAGCAGTTCTTC,-,TRBV2,TRBJ2-1,-
CASSLVYGGVQETQYF,TGCGCCAGCAGCTTGGTATACGGGGGGGTTCAAGAGACCCAGTACTTC,TRBD2,TRBV5-1,TRBJ2-5,once
CARTQVKRLSSYNEQFF,TGTGCCAGGACACAGGTTAAAAGATTGAGCTCCTACAATGAGCAGTTCTTC,-,TRBV21-1,TRBJ2-1,-
CASSSRRGPGNTIYF,TGTGCCAGCAGCTCACGAAGGGGGCCGGGAAACACCATATATTTT,TRBD1,TRBV5-8,TRBJ1-3,-
CASRFSSGQETQYF,TGTGCCAGCAGGTTCTCTAGCGGCCAAGAGACCCAGTACTTC,TRBD2,TRBV5-5,TRBJ2-5,-
CASSLDPRKVTQYF,TGTGCCAGCTCACTAGATCCTAGGAAAGTTACGCAGTATTTT,-,TRBV18,TRBJ2-3,-
CASSSSTGTYGYTF,TGTGCCAGCAGCTCTTCCACAGGGACATATGGCTACACCTTC,-,TRBV5-4,TRBJ1-2,few
CASSNRVNTEAFF,TGTGCCAGCAGTAACCGGGTCAACACTGAAGCTTTCTTT,-,TRBV6-6,TRBJ1-1,-
CASSPKEGRDQPQHF,TGTGCCAGCAGCCCAAAAGAGGGTAGGGATCAGCCCCAGCATTTT,-,TRBV4-2,TRBJ1-5,-
CATRAGRGDLAAFF,TGTGCCACCAGGGCCGGGCGGGGGGATTTAGCGGCTTTCTTT,-,TRBV10-3,TRBJ1-1,-
CASSLFPGPSGNTIYF,TGTGCCAGCAGCTTATTCCCAGGGCCGTCTGGAAACACCATATATTTT,-,TRBV11-3,TRBJ1-3,-
CASVRLAPGELFF,TGTGCCAGCGTCCGACTAGCGCCCGGGGAGCTGTTTTTT,TRBD2,TRBV28,TRBJ2-2,-
CASSILHRTDQETQYF,TGTGCCAGTAGTATTCTCCACCGGACAGATCAAGAGACCCAGTACTTC,-,TRBV19,TRBJ2-5,-
CASSLGRSTGELFF,TGCGCCAGCAGCTTGGGCAGAAGCACCGGGGAGCTGTTTTTT,-,TRBV5-1,TRBJ2-2,-
CASSRDRAHSYEQYF,TGTGCCAGTAGTCGCGACAGGGCCCACTCCTACGAGCAGTACTTC,TRBD1,TRBV19,TRBJ2-7,-
CASSPGHSGDYEQYF,TGTGCCAGCAGCCCGGGTCATAGCGGGGACTACGAGCAGTACTTC,TRBD2,TRBV7-9,TRBJ2-7,-
CAWSGREGYEQYF,TGTGCCTGGAGTGGACGGGAAGGGTACGAGCAGTACTTC,-,TRBV30,TRBJ2-7,-
CASSLQTGSLYGYTF,TGTGCCAGCAGCCTTCAGACAGGAAGCCTCTATGGCTACACCTTC,-,TRBV7-2,TRBJ1-2,-
CASSPLQGWTDTQYF,TGTGCCAGCTCACCACTCCAGGGGTGGACAGATACGCAGTATTTT,-,TRBV18,TRBJ2-3,-
CASGTRQTYEQYF,TGTGCCAGCGGAACCCGACAGACCTACGAGCAGTACTTC,-,TRBV7-8,TRBJ2-7,many
CASSLGQTNYGYTF,TGTGCCAGCAGTTTGGGACAGACAAACTATGGCTACACCTTC,TRBD1,TRBV28,TRBJ1-2,-
CASSAGRLTNSDTQYF,TGTGCCAGCAGCGCTGGTAGACTCACGAACTCAGATACGCAGTATTTT,-,TRBV9,TRBJ2-3,-
CASSQSTKETQYF,TGTGCCAGCTCACAGTCTACCAAAGAGACCCAGTACTTC,-,TRBV18,TRBJ2-5,-
CASSKGTGNQAFF,TGTGCCAGTAGTAAGGGGACAGGGAATCAAGCTTTCTTT,TRBD1,TRBV19,TRBJ1-1,-
CASSIYRGGTEAFF,TGCGCCAGCAGCATATACAGGGGTGGCACTGAAGCTTTCTTT,TRBD1,TRBV5-1,TRBJ1-1,once
CASSDPPPGQGLSGYTF,TGTGCCAGCAGCGACCCCCCCCCGGGACAGGGTCTTTCTGGCTACACCTTC,TRBD1,TRBV7-2,TRBJ1-2,few
CASSRFGETQYF,TGTGCCAGTAGTCGGTTTGGAGAGACCCAGTACTTC,-,TRBV19,TRBJ2-5,-
CASRTLAGVGTDTQYF,TGCGCCAGCAGGACGCTAGCGGGAGTAGGCACAGATACGCAGTATTTT,TRBD2,TRBV10-2,TRBJ2-3,-
CASSSGAQAGELFF,TGTGCCAGTAGTAGCGGGGCTCAAGCCGGGGAGCTGTTTTTT,-,TRBV19,TRBJ2-2,-
CASSLASTSANEQFF,TGCGCCAGCAGCTTGGCGTCGACTAGCGCCAATGAGCAGTTCTTC,TRBD2,TRBV5-1,TRBJ2-1,-
CASSPLPRTGSSGNTIYF,TGTGCCAGCAGCCCCCTCCCCAGGACAGGCAGCTCTGGAAACACCATATATTTT,TRBD1,TRBV7-9,TRBJ1-3,-
CASSLLTGVNSPLHF,TGTGCCAGCAGCCTCCTTACAGGGGTTAATTCACCCCTCCACTTT,TRBD1,TRBV27,TRBJ1-6,few
CASSIRRENTGELFF,TGTGCCAGTAGTATACGACGGGAGAACACCGGGGAGCTGTTTTTT,-,TRBV19,TRBJ2-2,-
CASSARDRGYTF,TGCGCCAGCAGCGCCCGGGACAGAGGCTACACCTTC,TRBD1,TRBV4-1,TRBJ1-2,-
CASSYTSGGRGQPQHF,TGTGCCAGCAGTTACACTTCCGGAGGGCGCGGTCAGCCCCAGCATTTT,-,TRBV6-6,TRBJ1-5,-
CASSQAPGTPDF,TGCGCCAGCAGCCAAGCCCCCGGGACTCCCGACTTC,-,TRBV4-1,TRBJ2-7,-
CASSDPGQRNTEAFF,TGTGCCAGCAGTGACCCCGGACAGCGGAACACTGAAGCTTTCTTT,-,TRBV6-1,TRBJ1-1,-
CASSLTGQGPETQYF,TGTGCCAGCAGCTTGACGGGACAGGGTCCAGAGACCCAGTACTTC,TRBD1,TRBV5-6,TRBJ2-5,-
CASSSSGSLLAKNIQYF,-,-,TRBV28,TRBJ2-4,-